Following are 24 T cell receptor beta chains from one sample sequenced in a study of blood T cell repertoires in COVID-19. This table comes from immunoSEQ multiplex PCR, and its TCRdb copy is limited to in-frame clones, with some not included. The top ten clones hold 5.5% to 7% of a sample with around 190,000 clones, roughly three quarters of them seen once. Sample: peripheral blood. The source of these receptors is a woman in her forties with COVID-19, enrolled during active disease.

The chain carries TRBV30 and TRBJ2-7; D uncertain. The V and J ends lost 1 base and 0 bases respectively, with 16 bases between them. The CDR3 is 16 amino acids. Germline loops: CDR1 GTSNPN, CDR2 SVGIG (reference sequence). CDR3 region: CAWSARPVSLSYEQYF. The CDR3 DNA is TGTGCCTGGAGTGCCCGTCCAGTGTCCCTCTCCTACGAGCAGTACTTC.

The chain uses TRBV7-2 and TRBJ2-1; weak D call: TRBD2 (6 bases). The CDR3 consists of 18 residues. CDR1 and CDR2 (germline): SGHTA, FQGNSA. V dropped 0 bases and J dropped 5 bases, with 20 bases sitting between them. The CDR3 reads CASSLAYTAGLVNNEQFF. DNA of the CDR3: TGTGCCAGCAGCTTAGCCTATACGGCGGGGCTTGTTAACAATGAGCAGTTCTTC.

V usage is TRBV5-1 and J usage is TRBJ2-3; 13 bases are a match to TRBD2. The junction had 5 bases not matched to a gene; V was cut back by 4 bases and J by 3 bases. CDR3 length: 16 amino acids. The germline gives CDR1 SGHRS, CDR2 YFSETQ. The CDR3 DNA reads TGCGCCAGCAGCGCCGGACTAGCGGGAGAAACAGATACGCAGTATTTT. This codes for CASSAGLAGETDTQYF.

The rearrangement uses TRBV7-9 and TRBJ2-2; D call uncertain. Germline CDR1 reads SEHNR; CDR2 reads FQNEAQ (reference sequence). Trimming removed 3 bases from V and 3 bases from J, with 8 bases in between. CDR3 length: 14 amino acids. The CDR3 sequence is CASSLAQHTGELFF. The DNA of the CDR3 is TGTGCCAGCAGCTTGGCACAGCACACCGGGGAGCTGTTTTTT.

The V call is TRBV27, the J call TRBJ2-5, with D tentatively TRBD2 (7 bases). The CDR3 loop spans 15 amino acids. Germline values: CDR1 MNHEY, CDR2 SMNVEV (reference sequence). The ends were cut back, 0 bases at V and 4 bases at J, with 12 bases in the middle. CDR3 in amino acids: CASSLSGGLPETQYF. The CDR3 nucleotides are TGTGCCAGCAGTTTATCCGGGGGGCTACCAGAGACCCAGTACTTC.

The chain links TRBV19 to TRBJ2-7, with TRBD1 matching 9 bases. The V gene end was trimmed by 2 bases and the J gene end by 2 bases; junction bases not matched to a gene: 4. The CDR3 covers 15 residues. The V gene's germline CDR1 is LNHDA and CDR2 SQIVND (reference sequence). CDR3 nucleotides: TGTGCCAGTAGTATACAACAGGGGGCTGCCTACGAGCAGTACTTC. Translated: CASSIQQGAAYEQYF.

This clone was picked up a small number of times. V usage is TRBV4-1 and J usage is TRBJ2-2, with D uncertain. In germline, CDR1 is MGHRA, CDR2 YSYEKL. The ends were cut back, 5 bases at V and 5 bases at J, with 9 bases in the middle. CDR3 length: 13 residues. As DNA, the CDR3 is TGCGCCAGCAGCGAGGTCCGAACCGGGGAGCTGTTTTTT. It is translated as CASSEVRTGELFF.

The chain links TRBV10-1 to TRBJ2-2, with D maybe TRBD2 (6 bases). The CDR3 is made up of 17 amino acids. The V gene's germline CDR1 is WNHNN and CDR2 SYGVQD (reference sequence). Between the trimmed V and J ends, which lost 8 bases and 0 bases, there was a span of 19 bases. The CDR3 is CASPLAQGRTNTGELFF. In DNA, the CDR3 is TGCGCCAGCCCCTTGGCTCAAGGGAGGACGAACACCGGGGAGCTGTTTTTT.

A single count supports this clone. The chain uses TRBV6-5 and TRBJ1-3; TRBD1 matches at 9 bases. CDR1 MNHEY and CDR2 SVGAGI come from the germline V gene. Losses at the gene ends were 6 bases for V and 0 bases for J; bases not matched to a gene: 3. CDR3 length: 15 amino acids. The CDR3 DNA follows: TGTGCCAGCAGACAGGGGGCTAGCTCTGGAAACACCATATATTTT. It specifies CASRQGASSGNTIYF.

The genes are TRBV7-9 and TRBJ1-5, with 7 bases lining up with TRBD1. The CDR3 length is 13 residues. Germline CDR1 is SEHNR and CDR2 is FQNEAQ (reference sequence). The ends lost 2 bases at V and 5 bases at J; junction bases unmatched: 0. The CDR3 region has the DNA TGTGCCAGCAGCTTAACAGGGGATCAGCCCCAGCATTTT. This sequence encodes CASSLTGDQPQHF.

This clone occurred once. The chain carries TRBV23-1 and TRBJ2-4; 7 nucleotides match TRBD1. TRBV23-1 is an ORF, with its function uncertain. V was clipped by 3 bases and J by 8 bases; unmatched bases: 7. There are 14 residues in the CDR3. The CDR3 DNA is TGCGCCAGCAGTCAGACGACAGGGAGTTACATTCAGTACTTC. It specifies CASSQTTGSYIQYF.

The CDR3 loop is CASSSPGLAGVNEQFF. CDR3 DNA: TGTGCCAGCAGCTCTCCGGGACTAGCGGGAGTCAATGAGCAGTTCTTC. This chain joins TRBV11-2 and TRBJ2-1, with 14 bases that match TRBD2. Germline-derived CDR1 and CDR2 are SGHAT and FQNNGV. V trimming: 4 bases; J trimming: 6 bases; junction bases outside the gene matches: 5. There are 16 residues in the CDR3.

The chain employs TRBV4-3 and TRBJ1-2; D might be TRBD1 (6 bases). Per the germline V gene, CDR1 is LGHNA and CDR2 is YSLEER. This CDR3 is built from 15 residues. The germline V and J ends were trimmed by 0 bases and 8 bases, with 16 bases remaining between them. The CDR3 loop is CASSQEAQGSGGYTF. The CDR3 nucleotides read TGCGCCAGCAGCCAAGAAGCCCAGGGGTCGGGGGGCTACACCTTC.

As DNA, the CDR3 is TGTGCCACCAGTGGGCTCAGGGTCAGATTTACCTACGAGCAGTACTTC. This translates into CATSGLRVRFTYEQYF. The rearrangement links TRBV24-1 to TRBJ2-7; possible D gene TRBD1, 5 bases. V gave up 5 bases and J gave up 2 bases, with 18 bases separating them. CDR1 and CDR2 (germline): KGHDR, SFDVKD. CDR3 length equals 16 residues.

The chain carries TRBV25-1 and TRBJ2-5; 9 nucleotides agree with TRBD1. The trim removed 1 base at V and 5 bases at J, leaving 5 bases unmatched. Germline V CDR1 and CDR2: MGHDK, SYGVNS. The CDR3 loop spans 15 amino acids. CDR3 DNA: TGTGCCAGCAGTGAATCTCCCGGGACAGGGGAGACCCAGTACTTC. This translates into CASSESPGTGETQYF.

V usage is TRBV2 and J usage is TRBJ1-1, with TRBD1 matching 10 bases. Germline-derived CDR1 and CDR2 are SNHLY and FYNNEI. The CDR3 has 17 residues. The V and J ends lost 2 bases and 0 bases, in that order; junction bases with no gene match: 6. The CDR3 region has the DNA TGTGCCAGCAGTGAATTCGGGACAGGGGCTCTGAACACTGAAGCTTTCTTT. Amino acids: CASSEFGTGALNTEAFF.

CDR3 nucleotide sequence: TGTGCCAGCAGTTCGGTTGCAACTAATGAAAAACTGTTTTTT. Its translation is CASSSVATNEKLFF. The chain is built from TRBV27 and TRBJ1-4; D unclear. Trimming removed 4 bases at V and 0 bases at J, with 6 bases between. Germline V gene data show CDR1 as MNHEY and CDR2 as SMNVEV (reference sequence). The CDR3 has 14 amino acids.

Concerning this clone itself: The same CDR3 is also encoded by other DNA sequences in this sample. This chain links TRBV5-1 with TRBJ2-2; 8 positions match TRBD2. CDR3 length equals 15 residues. Germline V gene data show CDR1 as SGHRS and CDR2 as YFSETQ. Trimming cost V 2 bases and J 3 bases; bases outside gene matches: 3. The CDR3 bases are TGCGCCAGCAGCTTACCAGCGGGAGACACCGGGGAGCTGTTTTTT. It is translated as CASSLPAGDTGELFF.

The chain links TRBV18 to TRBJ1-2; the match to TRBD1 covers 7 bases. Germline CDR1 is KGHSH and CDR2 is LQKENI. The J segment lost 7 bases and the V segment lost 2 bases, leaving 4 bases of the junction unmatched. The CDR3 is made up of 13 amino acids. This chain's CDR3 is CASSPNDRVGYTF. The DNA of the CDR3 is TGTGCCAGCTCACCAAATGACAGGGTTGGCTACACCTTC. Full variable domain (remainder filled in from reference TRBV18 and TRBJ1-2): NAGVMQNPRHLVRRRGQEARLRCSPMKGHSHVYWYRQLPEEGLKFMVYLQKENIIDESGMPKERFSAEFPKEGPSILRIQQVVRGDSAAYFCASSPNDRVGYTFGSGTRLTVV.

The V gene is TRBV7-2, the J gene TRBJ2-3; TRBD2 aligns across 10 bases. Germline CDR1 reads SGHTA; CDR2 reads FQGNSA. The CDR3 is 15 residues long. With V trimmed by 5 bases and J by 10 bases, 12 bases remained unmatched. This chain's CDR3 is CASSGYERGGSAQYF. DNA for the CDR3: TGTGCCAGCAGCGGCTACGAGCGGGGGGGCTCGGCGCAGTATTTT.

CDR3 bases: TGCGCCAGCAGCCAAGACAGGGCCTCATTCTATGGCTACACCTTC. Translated: CASSQDRASFYGYTF. The V and J genes are TRBV4-3 and TRBJ1-2, with a weak D call TRBD1 (5 bases). Trimming stripped 0 bases from V and 4 bases from J, with 12 bases between. Germline assignment: CDR1 LGHNA and CDR2 YSLEER. The CDR3 loop spans 15 amino acids.

The gene calls are TRBV6-2 or TRBV6-3 and TRBJ1-1; unclear D gene. The CDR3 is made up of 14 amino acids. Trimming took 5 bases from V and 6 from J, leaving 16 bases between them. CDR1 and CDR2 (germline): MNHEY, SVGEGT. The CDR3 coding sequence is TGTGCCAGCAGTAATCTCCGCAAAGCGGCTGAAGCTTTCTTT. This gives the protein CASSNLRKAAEAFF.

On this clone itself: This CDR3 is also generated by other DNA sequences in the sample. The rearrangement uses TRBV5-4 and TRBJ1-3; D is unresolved. V lost 5 bases to trimming and J lost 0 bases, with 9 bases between them. CDR3 size: 14 residues. Germline V CDR1 and CDR2: SGHNT, YYREEE (reference sequence). The CDR3 protein is CASSSGISGNTIYF. CDR3 sequence (DNA): TGTGCCAGCAGTTCAGGCATCTCTGGAAACACCATATATTTT.

J is TRBJ2-2 and V is TRBV12-5; the D gene is possibly TRBD1 (6 bases). This CDR3 comprises 15 residues. Germline values: CDR1 LGHNT, CDR2 FRNRAP. Trimming took off 0 bases at V and 5 bases at J, with 10 bases between the two ends. In DNA, the CDR3 is TGTGCTAGTGGTTTGGTACAGGGCGCAACCGGGGAGCTGTTTTTT. Translation gives CASGLVQGATGELFF.